This record concerns one T cell receptor beta chain sequence. The antigen is unknown. Between the trimmed V and J ends, which lost 8 bases and 3 bases, there was a span of 10 bases. Germline V gene sequence: CDR1 MNHNY, CDR2 SVGAGI (reference sequence). The CDR3 has 12 residues. These data are taken from a study of OX40 agonist ivuxolimab in advanced cancers. As for the study in general: Patients were dosed with the agonistic anti-OX40 (CD134) antibody ivuxolimab.

The repertoire was sequenced with immunoSEQ multiplex PCR; TCRdb's copy has only in-frame clones and lacks some. The profile shows about 64,000 clones, approximately 79% of them singletons. General study points: Some nonresponders also had low normalized T-cell clonal expansion.

Samples of blood were obtained at baseline, on cycle 4 day 1, and on cycle 7 day 1. The chain couples TRBV6-6 to TRBJ1-2; D gene uncertain. The sample was CD4+ or CD8+ T cells sorted from blood, taken in a trial of the OX40 agonist ivuxolimab. This clonotype was obtained from an adult with an advanced solid tumor such as melanoma, head and neck, liver or kidney cancer. The CDR3 reads CASAQTDYGYTF. CDR3 bases: TGTGCCAGCGCACAAACGGACTATGGCTACACCTTC.